The entry below gives a single T cell receptor beta chain sequence along with its context. This record belongs to a study of shared clonotypes between healthy human individuals. When replicate PCRs were run on sorted subsets, they used about 200 ng DNA, roughly 30,000 T cell genomes. Produced via immunoSEQ multiplex PCR; TCRdb's table is partial and in-frame only. In the table there are some 2 million clones, 90% to 95% of which are singletons. The clonotype was recovered from a young man in good health. The specimen was naive CD4+ T cells sorted from blood. This sample's subset: CD45RA+ positively selected.

The CDR3 sequence is CASSRGAAYNEQFF. The CDR3 DNA reads as TGTGCCAGCAGTCGAGGGGCCGCTTACAATGAGCAGTTCTTC. This chain connects TRBV6-5 to TRBJ2-1; either TRBD1 or TRBD2 may supply D (5 bases each). This CDR3 is 14 amino acids long. From germline, CDR1 is MNHEY and CDR2 SVGAGI. Trimming left V 5 bases short and J 4 bases short, with 12 bases between.